Below are 19 T cell receptor beta chains sequenced from a single sample in a study of T cell changes during pregnancy in multiple sclerosis. Measured with immunoSEQ multiplex PCR; TCRdb has only the in-frame clones, and not every one. The sample holds roughly 46,000 clones, almost 95% seen once. Sample: CD8+ T cells from peripheral blood mononuclear cells, taken in the first trimester of pregnancy. The receptors here all came from a female donor with multiple sclerosis, enrolled in a pregnancy study.

In this sample, this clone turned up once. The chain uses TRBV2 and TRBJ2-1, with TRBD2 matching over 12 bases. Per germline, CDR1 SNHLY and CDR2 FYNNEI. This CDR3 region has 15 residues. Trimming removed 5 bases from V and 7 bases from J; junction bases left unmatched: 6. The chain's CDR3 is CASSPTSGRGNEQFF. The CDR3 nucleotides read TGTGCCAGCAGTCCGACTAGCGGGAGAGGTAATGAGCAGTTCTTC.

V is TRBV4-1 and J is TRBJ2-7; TRBD2 aligns across 9 bases. The trim removed 5 bases at V and 0 bases at J, leaving 5 bases unmatched. Germline assignment: CDR1 MGHRA and CDR2 YSYEKL. This CDR3 has 15 amino acids. CDR3 sequence reads: CASSFTAGGSYEQYF. The DNA for the CDR3 is TGCGCCAGCAGCTTTACAGCGGGGGGCTCCTACGAGCAGTACTTC.

The CDR3 region is CASSKRGRGLGKPQHF. The CDR3 DNA reads TGTGCCAGCAGCAAAAGAGGCAGGGGGCTGGGAAAGCCCCAGCATTTT. V gene TRBV21-1 combines with J gene TRBJ1-5; the D call TRBD1 from the table was never checked on the DNA. TRBV21-1 is a known pseudogene. The CDR3 has 16 residues.

CDR3: CASSSPTSSTYEQYF. CDR3 nucleotides: TGTGCCAGCAGCTCCCCGACTAGTTCCACCTACGAGCAGTACTTC. The rearrangement joins TRBV13 to TRBJ2-7, with D perhaps matching TRBD2 (6 bases). CDR1 is PRHDT, CDR2 FYEKMQ, per germline (reference sequence). The CDR3 has 15 residues. Trimming stripped 4 bases from V and 2 bases from J, with 15 bases between.

The DNA for the CDR3 is TGTGCCAGCAGCCTATACGGGACAGGGGATCCCGGGGAGCTGTTTTTT. Protein: CASSLYGTGDPGELFF. V usage is TRBV9 and J usage is TRBJ2-2; 10 bases align to TRBD1. Germline loops: CDR1 SGDLS, CDR2 YYNGEE. This CDR3 is 16 amino acids long. V shed 4 bases, J shed 6 bases, and the junction held 9 bases outside the gene matches.

This chain uses TRBV7-6 with TRBJ1-2; no firm D call. The CDR3 length is 16 residues. Trimming pared 5 bases from V and 4 bases from J, leaving 20 bases between. From germline, CDR1 is SGHVS and CDR2 FNYEAQ. The CDR3 protein is CASSPGTKAPLYGYTF. Here the CDR3 DNA reads TGTGCCAGCAGCCCAGGCACCAAAGCACCCCTCTATGGCTACACCTTC.

This chain uses TRBV6-5 with TRBJ2-7; a possible D gene is TRBD2 (5 bases). V was shortened by 8 bases and J by 6 bases, with 17 bases between the two germline ends. This CDR3 is built from 13 residues. Germline V gene data show CDR1 as MNHEY and CDR2 as SVGAGI. The CDR3 loop is CASGSSSTSEQYF. The CDR3 nucleotides are TGTGCCAGCGGGAGTAGCTCGACGAGCGAGCAGTACTTC.

The chain recombines TRBV7-9 with TRBJ1-2, with D possibly being TRBD1 (5 bases). The V end was cut by 7 bases, the J end by 6 bases, with 21 bases between. The CDR3 extends over 15 amino acids. Germline V gives CDR1 SEHNR, CDR2 FQNEAQ (reference sequence). The chain's CDR3 is CASIQAGVGKNGYTF. For the CDR3, the DNA is TGTGCCAGCATACAGGCAGGAGTAGGGAAAAATGGCTACACCTTC.

This clone appeared once. V usage is TRBV27 and J usage is TRBJ1-6; possibly TRBD1 for D (5 bases). Germline loops: CDR1 MNHEY, CDR2 SMNVEV (reference sequence). Deletions cut 6 bases from V and 10 bases from J, with 22 bases between. The CDR3 runs 16 residues. The CDR3 spells CASSPSVGGVWSPLHF. CDR3 DNA: TGTGCCAGCAGCCCCTCCGTGGGGGGAGTTTGGTCACCCCTCCACTTT.

The chain combines TRBV15 with TRBJ2-1; the match to TRBD1 covers 9 bases. Losses at the gene ends were 1 base for V and 4 bases for J; bases not matched to a gene: 5. The CDR3 contains 16 residues. In germline, CDR1 is LNHNV, CDR2 YYDKDF (reference sequence). In DNA, the CDR3 is TGTGCCACCAGCAGAGCCCGGGACAGGGCATACAATGAGCAGTTCTTC. This sequence encodes CATSRARDRAYNEQFF.

This chain joins TRBV5-1 and TRBJ2-3; 12 positions agree with TRBD2. V lost 3 bases and J lost 2; bases outside the gene matches: 7. The germline gives CDR1 SGHRS, CDR2 YFSETQ. This CDR3 contains 17 residues. DNA for the CDR3: TGCGCCAGCAGCTCCCGGACTAGCGGGACAGCCACAGATACGCAGTATTTT. Amino acid sequence: CASSSRTSGTATDTQYF.

This sequence joins TRBV27 and TRBJ1-3; D might be TRBD1 (6 bases). The CDR3 is 15 residues long. V gave up 5 bases and J gave up 4 bases, with 15 bases separating them. In germline, CDR1 is MNHEY, CDR2 SMNVEV (reference sequence). CDR3: CASSPSTGVGNTIYF. The CDR3 DNA sequence: TGTGCCAGCAGTCCCTCGACAGGCGTAGGAAACACCATATATTTT.

This clone came up once. V and J are TRBV27 and TRBJ1-1; D gene unclear. With 2 bases removed from V and 2 bases from J, the gap between germline ends came to 12 bases. CDR1 is MNHEY and CDR2 is SMNVEV in the germline V gene (reference sequence). This CDR3 spans 15 amino acids. CDR3 protein: CASSLGSGSNTEAFF. The CDR3 region has the DNA TGTGCCAGCAGTTTAGGCTCTGGGAGTAACACTGAAGCTTTCTTT.

The V and J genes are TRBV11-2 and TRBJ1-1, with no clear D. The CDR3 covers 11 residues. V lost 6 bases, J lost 5 bases, and 7 bases lay in between. The V gene's germline CDR1 is SGHAT and CDR2 FQNNGV. In DNA, the CDR3 is TGTGCCAGCAGTCGGGAGACTGAAGCTTTCTTT. Its protein product is CASSRETEAFF.

The chain recombines TRBV27 with TRBJ2-1; 15 bases align to TRBD2. The germline V gene encodes CDR1 MNHEY and CDR2 SMNVEV (reference sequence). This CDR3 comprises 16 residues. V was clipped by 1 base and J by 6 bases; unmatched bases: 1. CDR3 region: CASSLLGLAGGNEQFF. The CDR3 nucleotides read TGTGCCAGCAGTTTATTGGGACTAGCGGGGGGCAATGAGCAGTTCTTC.

The V and J genes are TRBV11-1 and TRBJ2-5, with D perhaps TRBD2 (6 bases). The length of the CDR3 is 16 residues. V gave up 2 bases and J gave up 3 bases, with 16 bases separating them. Germline V gene lookup returns CDR1 SGHAT and CDR2 FQDESV (reference sequence). The CDR3 protein is CASSLSPGLGEETQYF. The CDR3 bases are TGTGCCAGCAGCTTATCCCCGGGACTCGGAGAAGAGACCCAGTACTTC.

The chain couples TRBV9 to TRBJ2-3; TRBD2 matches at 7 bases. J was trimmed by 0 bases and V by 0 bases; bases with no gene match: 7. This CDR3 comprises 17 residues. Germline-derived CDR1 and CDR2 are SGDLS and YYNGEE. The CDR3 sequence is CASSVAGLAVSTDTQYF. The DNA of the CDR3 is TGTGCCAGCAGCGTAGCTGGGCTAGCGGTAAGCACAGATACGCAGTATTTT.

This sequence joins TRBV15 and TRBJ2-5; no definite D call. Trimming shortened V by 2 bases and J by 3 bases, and 4 bases separated the two germline ends. Germline V gene sequence: CDR1 LNHNV, CDR2 YYDKDF (reference sequence). This CDR3 contains 12 residues. The CDR3 sequence is CATSRFEETQYF. DNA of the CDR3: TGTGCCACCAGCAGATTCGAAGAGACCCAGTACTTC. Filled out from reference TRBV15 and TRBJ2-5, the complete variable domain reads DAMVIQNPRYQVTQFGKPVTLSCSQTLNHNVMYWYQQKSSQAPKLLFHYYDKDFNNEADTPDNFQSRRPNTSFCFLDIRSPGLGDTAMYLCATSRFEETQYFGPGTRLLVL.

The gene calls are TRBV27 and TRBJ1-5, with 7 bases matching TRBD1. There are 14 residues in the CDR3. Germline V gives CDR1 MNHEY, CDR2 SMNVEV (reference sequence). V gave up 5 bases and J gave up 9 bases; unmatched junction bases: 10. CDR3 sequence reads: CASSPRDSSLPQHF. The CDR3 DNA reads TGTGCCAGCAGTCCCCGGGACAGCAGCTTGCCCCAGCATTTT.